These 17 T cell receptor beta chains were sequenced from one sample in a study of T cell responses to AZD1222 COVID-19 vaccine. Produced via immunoSEQ multiplex PCR; TCRdb's table is partial and in-frame only. The top ten clones hold around 45% of a sample with more than 85,000 clones, roughly nine tenths of them seen once. Sequenced here: peripheral blood, sampled 28 days after the second AZD1222 dose. The receptors were sampled from an adult who received the AZD1222 COVID-19 vaccine.

This clone was seen only a few times. Additional DNA sequences in this sample encode the identical CDR3. This sequence joins TRBV24-1 and TRBJ1-5; D is ambiguous. Trimming removed 2 bases from V and 0 bases from J, with 10 bases in between. Germline V gene sequence: CDR1 KGHDR, CDR2 SFDVKD. The CDR3 is made up of 16 amino acids. CDR3 region: CATSDSGRSSNQPQHF. The CDR3 DNA follows: TGTGCCACCAGTGATTCTGGGAGAAGTAGCAATCAGCCCCAGCATTTT.

The chain links TRBV5-1 to TRBJ2-2; a weak D match, TRBD1 (6 bases). V was clipped by 0 bases and J by 1 base, with 7 bases between them. Germline CDR1 SGHRS, CDR2 YFSETQ. This CDR3 is 15 amino acids long. In DNA, the CDR3 is TGCGCCAGCAGCTTGGGGGGGCAGAACACCGGGGAGCTGTTTTTT. The encoded protein is CASSLGGQNTGELFF.

This rearrangement joins TRBV7-2 to TRBJ2-7, with 7 bases that match TRBD1. CDR3 length equals 15 residues. In germline, CDR1 is SGHTA, CDR2 FQGNSA. V trimming: 1 base; J trimming: 2 bases; junction bases outside the gene matches: 5. The CDR3 bases are TGTGCCAGCAGCTTAGGCCCCGGGACAGCCTACGAGCAGTACTTC. It yields the protein CASSLGPGTAYEQYF.

This chain uses TRBV30 with TRBJ2-3, with 7 bases lining up with TRBD1. The CDR3 runs to 16 residues. The ends lost 2 bases at V and 4 bases at J; junction bases unmatched: 12. The germline V gene has CDR1 GTSNPN and CDR2 SVGIG (reference sequence). In nucleotides, the CDR3 is TGTGCCTGGAGTAGAGGGCAGGGGGATAAGGCAGATACGCAGTATTTT. Translation: CAWSRGQGDKADTQYF.

V and J are TRBV20-1 and TRBJ2-4; possible D gene TRBD2, 5 bases. CDR3 length: 10 residues. Germline V CDR1 and CDR2: DFQATT, SNEGSKA (reference sequence). V was pared by 3 bases and J by 8 bases, with 5 bases between. The CDR3 DNA sequence: TGCAGTGCTAGGAGGGACATTCAGTACTTC. This codes for CSARRDIQYF.

On this clone itself: Different DNA sequences within this sample yield the same CDR3. The gene calls are TRBV18 and TRBJ1-4; D is unclear. The CDR3 loop spans 14 amino acids. Trimming took off 3 bases at V and 0 bases at J, with 5 bases between the two ends. The germline CDR1 and CDR2 sequences are KGHSH and LQKENI. In DNA form, the CDR3 reads TGTGCCAGCTCACCGGGAGCAACTAATGAAAAACTGTTTTTT. This sequence encodes CASSPGATNEKLFF.

This chain connects TRBV15 to TRBJ2-2, with unresolved D. V lost 3 bases and J lost 6, with 5 bases in between. Germline-derived CDR1 and CDR2 are LNHNV and YYDKDF (reference sequence). This CDR3 region has 12 residues. The CDR3 reads CATSSRAGELFF. CDR3 coding DNA: TGTGCCACCAGCAGCCGAGCCGGGGAGCTGTTTTTT.

In this sample, this clone turned up once. The rearrangement uses TRBV28 and TRBJ2-1; 11 bases align to TRBD2. CDR3 length: 15 amino acids. The germline V gene encodes CDR1 MDHEN and CDR2 SYDVKM. J lost 13 bases, V lost 4 bases, and 12 bases had no gene match. As DNA, the CDR3 is TGTGCCAGCAGTTCTGTTAGCGGGAGGGGAAGGAATCAGTTCTTC. This gives the protein CASSSVSGRGRNQFF.

This sequence joins TRBV3-1 (or the pseudogene TRBV3-2) and TRBJ2-7, with a weak D call TRBD1 (5 bases). Germline CDR1 is LGHDT and CDR2 is YNNKEL (reference sequence). V lost 3 bases to trimming and J lost 0 bases, with 12 bases between them. There are 15 residues in the CDR3. DNA of the CDR3: TGTGCCAGCAGCCAGGAACACAGGACCTCCTACGAGCAGTACTTC. Residues: CASSQEHRTSYEQYF.

V usage is TRBV9 and J usage is TRBJ1-6, with 9 bases fitting TRBD1. Looked up from germline, CDR1 is SGDLS and CDR2 is YYNGEE. Trimming cost V 2 bases and J 9 bases; bases outside gene matches: 6. The CDR3 has 15 amino acids. The CDR3 protein is CASSVAGTGTSPLHF. CDR3 sequence (DNA): TGTGCCAGCAGCGTGGCCGGGACAGGGACTTCACCCCTCCACTTT.

This clone was counted once. This sequence joins TRBV18 and TRBJ2-2, with TRBD1 identical over 8 bases. Germline lookup yields CDR1 KGHSH and CDR2 LQKENI. The V and J ends lost 2 bases and 3 bases, in that order; junction bases with no gene match: 5. The CDR3 is 16 residues long. In DNA, the CDR3 is TGTGCCAGCTCACCAGGACCGGACAGGGACACCGGGGAGCTGTTTTTT. Protein product: CASSPGPDRDTGELFF.

J is TRBJ2-1 and V is TRBV4-1; 7 bases are a match to TRBD2. The V gene end was trimmed by 0 bases and the J gene end by 5 bases; junction bases not matched to a gene: 7. Germline CDR1 and CDR2: MGHRA and YSYEKL. The CDR3 loop spans 16 amino acids. The CDR3 loop is CASSQDGGLGDNEQFF. In DNA, the CDR3 is TGCGCCAGCAGCCAAGACGGCGGACTAGGTGACAATGAGCAGTTCTTC.

The chain recombines TRBV3-1 (or the pseudogene TRBV3-2) with TRBJ2-7, with 9 bases matching TRBD1. The CDR3 covers 17 residues. Looked up from germline, CDR1 is LGHDT and CDR2 is YNNKEL (reference sequence). Trimming at V came to 1 base and at J to 9 bases, leaving 16 bases not matched to a gene. The CDR3: CASSQGARDRDPKGQYF. The CDR3 DNA is TGTGCCAGCAGCCAAGGGGCGCGGGACAGGGACCCTAAGGGGCAGTACTTC.

This clone was counted a single time. The V call is TRBV3-1 (or the pseudogene TRBV3-2), the J call TRBJ2-7; 10 nucleotides agree with TRBD1. The CDR3 length is 15 residues. The V segment lost 4 bases and the J segment 6 bases; nucleotides outside the gene matches: 9. CDR1 is LGHDT and CDR2 is YNNKEL in the germline V gene (reference sequence). CDR3 nucleotide sequence: TGTGCCAGCAGCCCCACCGGGACAGGGGCACGCGAGCAGTACTTC. Translated, it gives CASSPTGTGAREQYF.

This chain uses TRBV5-4 with TRBJ1-2; tentative D call: TRBD1 (5 bases). V was trimmed by 3 bases and J by 0 bases, leaving 9 bases between them. The CDR3 sequence is 14 residues long. CDR1 SGHNT and CDR2 YYREEE come from the germline V gene (reference sequence). The CDR3 DNA reads TGTGCCAGCAGCTACCGGGGGGCTAACTATGGCTACACCTTC. Translating gives CASSYRGANYGYTF.

The chain joins TRBV19 to TRBJ1-2; D is uncertain. Trimming took off 3 bases at V and 1 base at J, with 15 bases between the two ends. This CDR3 spans 16 amino acids. Per the germline V gene, CDR1 is LNHDA and CDR2 is SQIVND (reference sequence). In DNA, the CDR3 is TGTGCCAGTAGTATTGGGCGGGCGAGACTTAACTATGGCTACACCTTC. It is translated as CASSIGRARLNYGYTF.

In its sample, this clone was seen once. The chain carries TRBV3-1 (or the pseudogene TRBV3-2) and TRBJ2-1; D remains unclear. The CDR3 loop spans 14 amino acids. Trimming took 4 bases from V and 10 from J, leaving 17 bases between them. Germline CDR1 and CDR2: LGHDT and YNNKEL (reference sequence). CDR3 sequence: CASSPSGPQGEQFF. The CDR3 nucleotides read TGTGCCAGCAGCCCGTCCGGGCCCCAAGGGGAGCAGTTCTTC.